This TCR beta chain came from a study of cytomegalovirus exposure and HLA in healthy donors. Concerning this clone itself: The antigen is undetermined.

V lost 5 bases and J lost 2; bases outside the gene matches: 6. The germline CDR1 and CDR2 sequences are SGHTA and FQGNSA. The CDR3 sequence is 16 residues long. The PCR employed 60 Vbeta primers together with 13 Jbeta primers. This table comes from immunoSEQ multiplex PCR, and its TCRdb copy is limited to in-frame clones, with some not included. The sample includes about 110,000 clones, over 70% of them seen just once. General study results and limits: Later work associated fewer than 20,000 TCR beta sequences with HLA alleles at 0.05 false discovery rate. With further analysis later on, most CMV-associated TCR beta chains appeared HLA-restricted. It has been reported that TCR beta sequences accurately predicted the HLA-A and HLA-B alleles of most subjects.

Sequencing input: PBMCs. V is TRBV7-2 and J is TRBJ1-4; 9 bases are shared with TRBD1. The sequence was obtained from a male donor in good health and CMV-seronegative. CDR3 amino acids: CASSPGQGETNEKLFF. The DNA for the CDR3 is TGTGCCAGCAGCCCGGGACAGGGAGAGACTAATGAAAAACTGTTTTTT.